This TCR beta chain was sequenced for a study of blood T cells in healthy people across ages. The CDR3 runs 15 residues. Germline V gene lookup returns CDR1 SGHRS and CDR2 YFSETQ. V dropped 4 bases and J dropped 0; count of bases not matched to a gene: 1. Alongside a J-beta primer mix, a sample-barcoded 5' primer served in a second PCR lasting roughly 7 to 12 cycles. MiXCR, run by TCRdb on the 5' RACE reads, gives a single entry per CDR3 protein. The sample includes 800,000 or so distinct CDR3 sequences, 20% to 25% of them seen just once. The same specimen was also included in a second study, on T cells of mothers and their children. That report notes: Among related mother-child pairs, overlap was slightly higher than in unrelated pairs, though not significantly.

The V gene is TRBV5-1, the J gene TRBJ2-6; 7 bases fit TRBD2. This sequence originates from a boy aged 5-17 years in good health. Sequenced sample: blood. The CDR3 nucleotides are TGCGCCAGCAGCCGGGAGGACTCTGGGGCCAACGTCCTGACTTTC. Residues: CASSREDSGANVLTF.